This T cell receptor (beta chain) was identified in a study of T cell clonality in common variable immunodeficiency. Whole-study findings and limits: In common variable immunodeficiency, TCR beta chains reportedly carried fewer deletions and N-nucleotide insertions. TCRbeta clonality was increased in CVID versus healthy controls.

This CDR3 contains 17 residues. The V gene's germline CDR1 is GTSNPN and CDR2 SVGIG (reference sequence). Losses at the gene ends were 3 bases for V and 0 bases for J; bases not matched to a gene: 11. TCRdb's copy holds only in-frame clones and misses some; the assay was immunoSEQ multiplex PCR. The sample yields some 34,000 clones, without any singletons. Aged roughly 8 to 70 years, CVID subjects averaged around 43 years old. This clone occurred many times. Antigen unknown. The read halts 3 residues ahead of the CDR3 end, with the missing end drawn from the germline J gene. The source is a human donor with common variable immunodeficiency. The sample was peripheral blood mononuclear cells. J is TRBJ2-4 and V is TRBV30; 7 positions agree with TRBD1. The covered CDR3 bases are TGTGCCTGGAGCCCATCGGGACAGCCCTTAGCCAAAAACATT. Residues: CAWSPSGQPLAKNI. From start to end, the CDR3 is CAWSPSGQPLAKNIQYF.